This TCR beta chain is drawn from a study of cytomegalovirus exposure and HLA in healthy donors (dated by TCRdb to about 2017). For context, the study as a whole: In an earlier analysis of several hundred of the donors, about 270 Gb of sequence data and 90 million to 120 million unique TCR beta sequences from roughly 180 million T cells were reported. An early release that covered around 590 HLA-typed donors contained 250 to 350 gigabases of sequencing data and about 93 million unique TCR sequences. Of the approximately 400 genotyped donors, less than 90% were placed in the genetic ancestry cluster associated with self-reported Caucasian donors. The study aimed to test whether cataloging public T cell receptors could reveal signatures of past pathogen exposure. Using immunosequencing, the study profiled T cell repertoires from 550 to 750 subjects and related those repertoires to cytomegalovirus serostatus. A separate validation cohort of 100 to 150 different subjects was used in addition to the roughly 700-subject first cohort. To predict cytomegalovirus infection status, the study combined high-throughput TCR immunosequencing, statistical association of individual TCRs with disease status, and machine learning. To study patterns of TCR occurrence, a later analysis re-analyzed previously published TCR beta repertoires from 666 donors and added high-resolution HLA genotyping. The later analysis used no new phenotypic data to find candidate immune exposures, relying instead on TCR beta sequences and their occurrence across donors. To decide whether each TCR beta V gene segment behaved as functional or pseudogenic, an earlier analysis of fewer than 750 of the donors relied on high-throughput TCR beta sequencing. Donor age, sex, ethnicity and CMV serostatus were compiled together with the repertoire data. A later genetic analysis used genome-wide SNP genotypes for about 65% of the 666 donors, treating that subset as a discovery cohort. Every discovery cohort repertoire had been produced on one sequencing platform. HLA typing included class I and class II loci at four-digit resolution. The number of typed donors differed by locus: roughly 629-640 for A, B, C, DRB1 and DQB1; some 500 for DQA1; approximately 600 for DPA1; and about 450 for DPB1. About five DR-DQ haplotypes were handled as single units for association and clustering because linkage in the cohort was strong. On average, 235,054 unique TCR beta nucleotide sequences were sequenced per donor among 350 to 400 genotyped donors of the cohort, with 15% to 20% of those sequences being non-productive.

The CDR3, from cysteine to phenylalanine, totals 15 residues. The kept DNA is CDR3 alone, 45 bases in frame from the first base. The germline V gene encodes CDR1 SGHNT and CDR2 YYREEE (reference sequence). V was cut back by 4 bases and J by 3 bases, leaving a gap of 16 bases between them. General study outcomes and caveats: Presence/absence analyses assumed roughly uniform sequencing depth across donors, an assumption that may not hold. Linkage disequilibrium might explain the correlated functional status among segregating V segments, but an unknown experimental factor could not be ruled out. The classifier was reported to diagnose cytomegalovirus status with high specificity and sensitivity in both the original cohort and the validation cohort. According to a later analysis, most CMV-associated TCR beta chains appeared to be HLA-restricted, and the HLA associations seemed to be driven largely by CMV exposure. A later analysis reported that several top co-occurrence clusters appeared linked to parvovirus B19, influenza, CMV and Epstein-Barr virus. The only immune exposure information available for the cohort was CMV serostatus. In a later genetic analysis, fewer N-insertions in productive TCRs were reported among donors in an Asian-associated ancestry cluster than the approximately 630-donor mean. A further reported finding was that TCR beta sequences accurately predicted the HLA-A and HLA-B alleles for most subjects in the first cohort. Because the 87-base-pair reads could not distinguish some IMGT-functional V segments, including TRBV6-2 and TRBV6-3, those segments were excluded. An earlier analysis of approximately 540 of the donors showed that most TCR beta V segments appeared in productive rearrangements either about 87% or about 30% of the time, which broadly matched IMGT annotations. A few of the identified cytomegalovirus-associated TCR beta chains were confirmed in vitro to be specific for cytomegalovirus antigens. In the study, around 150 TCR beta chains were listed as associated with cytomegalovirus. Most TCR sequences were seen in very few donors, while some public TCRs were found in many individuals. HLA typing was unavailable for some donors at each locus, so association tests used only the typed subset. Only TCR beta chains were sequenced in this cohort, and the absence of alpha or paired-chain data limited detectable features. A later analysis found that TCR association rates varied across HLA loci, with DRB1 alleles showing the most associated TCRs and HLA-C alleles the fewest. It was suggested by the authors that the approach could potentially be generalized to other disease states and immunological phenotypes. The earlier analysis of approximately 560 of the donors excluded over 15 rarely observed V segments, including chromosome 9 orphons, because counts were too low. The sequencing pipeline was judged likely to have produced a cluster of highly shared sequence variants as a technical artifact. Assigning TCR associations to individual alleles was difficult when HLA alleles, especially DR and DQ, strongly co-occurred. Specific HLA alleles were associated with 15,000 to 20,000 TCR beta sequences at a false discovery rate of 0.05 in a later analysis. A later genetic analysis associated a missense DCLRE1C variant with V-gene and J-gene trimming of TCR beta chains, and an independent cohort replicated the association. Compared with equally common non-associated chains, HLA-associated TCR beta chains in a later analysis were more clonally expanded and had lower generation probabilities.

The cohort was made up of approximately 670 healthy bone marrow donors. All cohort members were sampled while nominally healthy, although unrecorded immune exposures were likely present. The donor was CMV seropositive and belonged to the group of more than 250 seropositive cohort members. Each donor provided a peripheral blood sample, and peripheral blood mononuclear cells were used for TCR beta sequencing. Genomic DNA extraction from the blood cell samples was performed with the Qiagen DNeasy Blood Extraction Kit. The library was built by means of the immunoSEQ multiplex PCR assay. For the multiplex PCR, a mixture combining 60 forward primers for TCR Vbeta segments and 13 reverse primers for TCR Jbeta segments was used. A multiplex PCR assay on genomic DNA amplified the CDR3 region of rearranged TCR beta genes. On the Illumina HiSeq System, the amplified TCR beta libraries were sequenced as 87-base-pair reads. Turning to the authors' computational methods: In a later analysis, 77 million or so unique TCR beta chains were counted across the approximately 640 repertoires, and roughly 9.9 million of these chains were shared by at least two donors. Raw reads were error-corrected and collapsed into unique sequences with a nearest-neighbor algorithm that merged closely related sequences to remove PCR and sequencing errors. CDR3 sequences were aligned to IMGT reference sequences to assign V, D and J gene segments. For a sequence to be retained, a match of at least six nucleotides to both a V gene segment and a J gene segment was required. A rearrangement was called productive if the CDR3 had no stop codons and remained in frame with V and J, and every other rearrangement was called non-productive. CDR3 was defined by IMGT convention, running from the second conserved V-encoded cysteine to the conserved J-encoded phenylalanine. The earlier analysis of some 580 of the donors excluded any sequence lacking an unambiguous match to a single V gene segment. In an earlier analysis of approximately 550 of the donors, V segments were called functional above 56.7% productive rearrangements and were called segregating when the between-donor standard deviation exceeded 5%. A statistical classification framework was built to diagnose cytomegalovirus status from the catalog of TCR beta chain sequences. In a later analysis, V and J genes were assigned by comparing TCR nucleotide sequences against IMGT/GENE-DB human TR gene sequences. A later analysis assigned CDR3 sequences and most-parsimonious VDJ recombination scenarios with the TCRdist pipeline. In a later analysis, each TCR beta chain was defined by its CDR3 amino acid sequence together with its V-gene family, and reads lacking a unique V-gene family were excluded. A later analysis removed roughly 590 highly shared, low-generation-probability nucleotide sequences to deal with suspected cross-contamination and a sequencing artifact. In a later analysis, a clonal expansion index for each public chain was calculated from normalized within-repertoire ranks of inferred template counts. In a later analysis, generation probabilities were computed with a VDJ recombination model fitted to out-of-frame rearrangements, and the resulting probabilities were checked against IGoR. Hypergeometric tests were used in a later analysis to score TCR-TCR, TCR-HLA and TCR-CMV co-occurrence, with a repertoire-size bias correction applied to the TCR pairs. To estimate false discovery rates, a later analysis permuted the HLA or CMV assignments 20 times. A later analysis grouped co-occurring TCRs with DBSCAN, adding TCRdist sequence similarity when clustering within HLA-allele-positive subsets. For co-occurrence clustering, repertoires with fewer than 30,000 or more than 120,000 public chains were excluded, along with a handful of repertoires with anomalous nucleotide sharing. This immuneACCESS table, as held by TCRdb, lists in-frame sequences with V and J called but not all clones. Of the missing ones, under half trace to an unresolved V gene in checked studies; the others have no known cause. V and J calls and clone size are those listed in that table; D and trimming were worked out from the DNA. The sample table records 130,000 or so clones; approximately 89% of these occur just once. Of the sample, about 6.7% falls within the top ten clones.

Details on this clone: Its antigen remains unidentified. No qualities accompany the bases; no much larger clone lies one base away.

The receptor was isolated from a woman in her 30s in good health and CMV-seropositive. Sample: PBMCs. Here the chain combines TRBV5-4 and TRBJ1-2; TRBD1 could be the D gene, as 6 bases match. The CDR3 has the sequence CASSPDPGTHYGYTF. The sequenced DNA is TGTGCCAGCAGCCCGGACCCCGGGACACACTATGGCTACACCTTC.